This T cell receptor (beta chain) was sequenced in a study of beta chain features in type 1 diabetes. V shed 7 bases and J 5 bases; nucleotides not matched to a gene: 6. CDR1 MNHEY and CDR2 SVGAGI come from the germline V gene. The CDR3 sequence is 15 residues long. Sequenced material consisted of expressed TCRB transcripts (all of the isolated RNA was reverse transcribed). TCRdb keeps only in-frame clones here, not all; method: immunoSEQ multiplex PCR. Counted here are fewer than 500,000 clones, approximately 15% occurring once; the ten biggest clones make up roughly 0.035%. General study points: It was not settled here whether HLA type affects TCRB rearrangement. PCR might preferentially amplify shorter templates, equally in patients and controls.

Donors underwent one heparinised blood draw, 95 to 150 mL on average. In regard to this clone: No antigen is known for it.

The rearrangement links TRBV6-5 to TRBJ2-5; 14 bases match TRBD2. What was sequenced was naive CD4+ T cells from blood. The sequence derives from a man aged 25-45 years in good health. DNA for the CDR3: TGTGCCAGCAACCGACTAGCGGGAGGGTTCGAGACCCAGTACTTC. This translates into CASNRLAGGFETQYF.